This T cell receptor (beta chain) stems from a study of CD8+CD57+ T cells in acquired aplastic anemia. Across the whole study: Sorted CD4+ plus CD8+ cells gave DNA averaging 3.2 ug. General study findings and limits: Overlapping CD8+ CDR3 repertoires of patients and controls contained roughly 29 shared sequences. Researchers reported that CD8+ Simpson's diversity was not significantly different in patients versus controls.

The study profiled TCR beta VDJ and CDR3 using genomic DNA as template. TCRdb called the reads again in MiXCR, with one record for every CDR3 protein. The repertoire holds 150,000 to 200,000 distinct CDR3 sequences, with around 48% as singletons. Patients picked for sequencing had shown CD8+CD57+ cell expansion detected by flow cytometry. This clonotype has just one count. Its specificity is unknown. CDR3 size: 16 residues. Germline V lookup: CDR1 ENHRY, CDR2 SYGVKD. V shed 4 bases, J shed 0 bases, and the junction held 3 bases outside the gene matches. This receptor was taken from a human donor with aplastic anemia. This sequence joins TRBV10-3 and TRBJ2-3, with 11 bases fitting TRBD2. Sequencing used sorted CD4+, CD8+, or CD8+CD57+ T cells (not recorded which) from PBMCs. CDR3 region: CAISVVAGGSTDTQYF. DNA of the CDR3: TGTGCCATCAGTGTGGTAGCGGGAGGGAGCACAGATACGCAGTATTTT.